The 27 T cell receptor beta chains in this list originate from one sample, sequenced in a study of shared clonotypes between healthy human individuals. Clones were read by immunoSEQ multiplex PCR, and TCRdb kept only the in-frame ones, dropping some. The sample lists some 630,000 clones; roughly 95% were seen once. Naive CD8 isolation took CD45RO-negative cells positively selected for CCR7 and excluded terminally differentiated effector memory CD45RA+ cells. The sequenced sample consisted of naive CD8+ T cells sorted from blood. These receptors originate from a woman in her twenties or thirties in good health.

The J gene is TRBJ2-1, the V gene TRBV13; 11 nucleotides line up with TRBD2. Germline CDR1 and CDR2: PRHDT and FYEKMQ (reference sequence). The CDR3 spans 17 residues. V shed 0 bases, J shed 6 bases, and the junction held 7 bases outside the gene matches. This chain's CDR3 is CASSLGIAGGRSNEQFF. The CDR3 DNA reads as TGTGCCAGCAGCTTAGGAATAGCGGGAGGGCGGTCCAATGAGCAGTTCTTC.

CDR3 region: CASSPLPGGGYEQYF. CDR3 sequence (DNA): TGTGCCAGCAGCCCCCTCCCTGGGGGCGGGTACGAGCAGTACTTC. The chain joins TRBV11-2 to TRBJ2-7, with D possibly TRBD1 on 6 matching bases. The CDR3 loop spans 15 amino acids. The V end lost 5 bases, the J end lost 4 bases, and 18 bases lay between the germline ends. Per the germline V gene, CDR1 is SGHAT and CDR2 is FQNNGV.

Points on this clone: This same CDR3 is encoded by further DNA sequences in the sample. V gene TRBV11-2 combines with J gene TRBJ2-5; 11 bases fit TRBD2. V lost 2 bases and J lost 5; bases outside the gene matches: 7. This CDR3 region has 16 residues. In germline, CDR1 is SGHAT, CDR2 FQNNGV. The CDR3 spells CASSLLAGGPGETQYF. The CDR3 region has the DNA TGTGCCAGCAGCTTACTAGCGGGAGGACCCGGGGAGACCCAGTACTTC.

This sequence joins TRBV29-1 and TRBJ1-2; weak D call: TRBD1 (5 bases). This CDR3 has 12 residues. Trimming took off 4 bases at V and 3 bases at J, with 9 bases between the two ends. CDR1 SQVTM and CDR2 ANQGSEA come from the germline V gene. The CDR3 is CSVVGTDYGYTF. The DNA of the CDR3 is TGCAGCGTTGTTGGGACGGACTATGGCTACACCTTC.

The chain employs TRBV6-5 and TRBJ1-2; D call uncertain. This CDR3 comprises 13 residues. Per germline, CDR1 MNHEY and CDR2 SVGAGI. The V end was cut by 6 bases, the J end by 0 bases, with 8 bases between. The CDR3 DNA is TGTGCCAGCAGCTCGGGAGCTAACTATGGCTACACCTTC. As protein: CASSSGANYGYTF.

The chain is built from TRBV6-5 and TRBJ2-7, with D perhaps being TRBD1 or TRBD2 (5 bases each). This CDR3 region has 15 residues. Trimming removed 0 bases from V and 2 bases from J, with 11 bases in between. The germline V gene has CDR1 MNHEY and CDR2 SVGAGI. The CDR3 loop reads CASSYSEGPTYEQYF. The CDR3 coding sequence is TGTGCCAGCAGTTACTCTGAGGGACCGACCTACGAGCAGTACTTC.

J is TRBJ1-1 and V is TRBV7-9; tentative D call: TRBD1 (5 bases). Germline assignment: CDR1 SEHNR and CDR2 FQNEAQ (reference sequence). The germline V and J ends were trimmed by 4 bases and 3 bases, with 12 bases remaining between them. This CDR3 contains 14 residues. The CDR3, as DNA: TGTGCCAGCAGCTCAGGGTTCGGGGACACTGAAGCTTTCTTT. Protein product: CASSSGFGDTEAFF.

The chain employs TRBV5-4 and TRBJ1-2; 9 bases are a match to TRBD1. Germline CDR1 SGHNT, CDR2 YYREEE (reference sequence). The length of the CDR3 is 14 residues. Unmatched junction bases numbered 9, after V lost 4 bases and J lost 8 bases. The CDR3, as DNA: TGTGCCAGCAGCGAACCGGGACAGGGTCTCGGCTACACCTTC. It translates to CASSEPGQGLGYTF.

The CDR3 spells CASSLGWSYEQYF. For the CDR3, the DNA is TGTGCCAGCAGCTTAGGGTGGTCCTACGAGCAGTACTTC. The chain joins TRBV7-2 to TRBJ2-7; D call uncertain. This CDR3 comprises 13 residues. Trimming took off 1 base at V and 1 base at J, with 5 bases between the two ends. Germline V gene lookup returns CDR1 SGHTA and CDR2 FQGNSA.

The chain joins TRBV4-2 to TRBJ2-5; unclear D gene. Near its end, the DNA agrees better with TRBJ2-7, so the J call may be wrong. The CDR3 has 13 amino acids. Germline lookup yields CDR1 LGHNA and CDR2 YNFKEQ. The CDR3 is CASSQATDYEQYF. Here the CDR3 DNA reads TGTGCCAGCAGCCAAGCCACAGACTACGAGCAGTACTTC.

The chain combines TRBV28 with TRBJ2-5, with 9 bases identical to TRBD2. The CDR3 length is 16 residues. The V gene's germline CDR1 is MDHEN and CDR2 SYDVKM. J gave up 0 bases and V 3 bases, and 5 bases lay outside the gene matches. CDR3 residues: CASSFFTSGYQETQYF. The CDR3 DNA reads TGTGCCAGCAGTTTTTTTACTAGCGGGTACCAAGAGACCCAGTACTTC.

The V and J genes are TRBV28 and TRBJ1-4; D unclear. Germline loops: CDR1 MDHEN, CDR2 SYDVKM. The CDR3 is 14 amino acids. Trimming pared 3 bases from V and 7 bases from J, leaving 12 bases between. This chain's CDR3 is CASSFRGSGEKLFF. The CDR3 DNA sequence: TGTGCCAGCAGTTTTCGGGGTTCAGGTGAAAAACTGTTTTTT.

CDR3 loop: CASSFYQGVVEAQYF. The CDR3 region has the DNA TGTGCCAGCAGCTTTTATCAGGGGGTAGTGGAGGCCCAGTACTTC. The chain joins TRBV7-2 to TRBJ2-5, with 7 bases matching TRBD1. With 3 bases clipped from V and 9 bases from J, the junction kept 13 bases outside the gene matches. This CDR3 has 15 amino acids. The germline V gene encodes CDR1 SGHTA and CDR2 FQGNSA.

The chain joins TRBV2 to TRBJ2-3, with TRBD2 matching over 9 bases. CDR1 and CDR2 from the germline V gene are SNHLY and FYNNEI. The J segment lost 4 bases and the V segment lost 4 bases, leaving 12 bases of the junction unmatched. The CDR3 contains 17 residues. The CDR3 DNA sequence: TGTGCCAGCAGTGCCCGGGAAGAGCGGGAGGTAGCAGATACGCAGTATTTT. As protein: CASSAREEREVADTQYF.

The J gene is TRBJ1-2, the V gene TRBV2, with a tentative D call TRBD1 (5 bases). The CDR3 runs to 14 residues. Trimming shortened V by 3 bases and J by 7 bases, and 15 bases separated the two germline ends. Looked up from germline, CDR1 is SNHLY and CDR2 is FYNNEI. CDR3: CASSDHPGHSGYTF. CDR3 DNA: TGTGCCAGCAGTGACCACCCCGGACATAGTGGCTACACCTTC.

This chain links TRBV7-9 with TRBJ2-7; 7 nucleotides align to TRBD2. The CDR3 length is 12 residues. The junction had 4 bases not matched to a gene; V was cut back by 6 bases and J by 5 bases. In germline, CDR1 is SEHNR, CDR2 FQNEAQ (reference sequence). This CDR3 is CASSTGGDEQYF. The CDR3 bases are TGTGCCAGCAGTACTGGGGGGGACGAGCAGTACTTC.

The genes are TRBV21-1 and TRBJ2-7; the table's D call, TRBD1, has no DNA check behind it. TRBV21-1 is reported as a pseudogene. There are 15 residues in the CDR3. In DNA form, the CDR3 reads TGTGCCAGCAGCAAAGTAAGGGGGCGCAACGACGAGCAGTACTTC. Translated, it gives CASSKVRGRNDEQYF.

The V gene is TRBV10-3, the J gene TRBJ2-7; D assignment may be TRBD1 or TRBD2 (5 bases each). Looked up from germline, CDR1 is ENHRY and CDR2 is SYGVKD. The CDR3 covers 14 residues. The germline V and J ends were trimmed by 6 bases and 5 bases, with 17 bases remaining between them. The CDR3 DNA sequence: TGTGCCATCAGATCAGGGAGAAGGTCGGACGAGCAGTACTTC. Its translation is CAIRSGRRSDEQYF.

The J gene is TRBJ1-3, the V gene TRBV21-1. TRBV21-1 has pseudogene status. The CDR3 length is 13 residues. The CDR3 spells CAPGGRAGNTIYF. DNA of the CDR3: TGTGCCCCAGGTGGTAGGGCCGGAAACACCATATATTTT.

This chain connects TRBV7-6 to TRBJ2-1, with TRBD2 matching 14 bases. J lost 7 bases, V lost 4 bases, and 15 bases had no gene match. The CDR3 contains 19 residues. Germline CDR1 SGHVS, CDR2 FNYEAQ. CDR3 sequence (DNA): TGTGCCAGCAGCTCATCCTCGACTAGCGGGAGGGGGAGTCGGAATGAGCAGTTCTTC. It specifies CASSSSSTSGRGSRNEQFF. The entire variable domain, with the rest obtained from reference TRBV7-6 and TRBJ2-1, is as follows: GAGVSQSPRYKVTKRGQDVALRCDPISGHVSLYWYRQALGQGPEFLTYFNYEAQQDKSGLPNDRFSAERPEGSISTLTIQRTEQRDSAMYRCASSSSSTSGRGSRNEQFFGPGTRLTVL.

V usage is TRBV9 and J usage is TRBJ1-4, with 7 bases aligning to TRBD1. This CDR3 is built from 15 residues. Losses at the gene ends were 3 bases for V and 6 bases for J; bases not matched to a gene: 8. CDR1 and CDR2 from the germline V gene are SGDLS and YYNGEE. CDR3 in DNA: TGTGCCAGCAGCGCGGGACAGACATTATATGAAAAACTGTTTTTT. This sequence encodes CASSAGQTLYEKLFF.

J is TRBJ2-3 and V is TRBV29-1; maybe TRBD2 (5 bases). Looked up from germline, CDR1 is SQVTM and CDR2 is ANQGSEA. The CDR3 length is 11 residues. The ends were cut back, 7 bases at V and 9 bases at J, with 14 bases in the middle. CDR3 DNA: TGCAGCGCCCTGGAGGATGCAACGCAGTATTTT. It encodes CSALEDATQYF.

This clone was seen a single time. DNA of the CDR3: TGTGCCAGCAGCACTAATGAAAAACTGTTTTTT. Protein: CASSTNEKLFF. This rearrangement joins TRBV28 to TRBJ1-4; no firm D call. The CDR3 runs to 11 residues. Germline V gene data show CDR1 as MDHEN and CDR2 as SYDVKM. V lost 6 bases, J lost 2 bases, and 1 base lay in between. The full variable domain, its missing parts supplied by reference TRBV28 and TRBJ1-4, is DVKVTQSSRYLVKRTGEKVFLECVQDMDHENMFWYRQDPGLGLRLIYFSYDVKMKEKGDIPEGYSVSREKKERFSLILESASTNQTSMYLCASSTNEKLFFGSGTQLSVL.

Notes on this clone: An end of the junction differs from the germline gene, which may be a read error. The J gene is TRBJ1-2, the V gene TRBV5-1; D is possibly TRBD1 (5 bases). Germline assignment: CDR1 SGHRS and CDR2 YFSETQ. The CDR3 contains 12 residues. CDR3 DNA sequence: TGCGCCAGCAGACGATTTCGGGGCCCCTTCGCCTTC. Translated: CASRRFRGPFAF.

The V call is TRBV13, the J call TRBJ2-2, with D perhaps matching TRBD1 or TRBD2 (5 bases each). V lost 8 bases to trimming and J lost 6 bases, with 13 bases between them. The length of the CDR3 is 13 residues. Germline lookup yields CDR1 PRHDT and CDR2 FYEKMQ (reference sequence). The CDR3 bases are TGTGCCAGCGGCCCCTTGGGGGCCGGGGAGCTGTTTTTT. As protein: CASGPLGAGELFF.

This clone is a singleton in its sample. This chain uses TRBV10-1 with TRBJ1-1; 7 bases are shared with TRBD1. The CDR3 sequence is 14 residues long. The V and J ends lost 7 bases and 6 bases, in that order; junction bases with no gene match: 11. Per germline, CDR1 WNHNN and CDR2 SYGVQD (reference sequence). The CDR3 spells CASNGDSEGPEAFF. CDR3 bases: TGCGCCAGCAATGGGGACAGCGAAGGTCCTGAAGCTTTCTTT.

The rearrangement uses TRBV9 and TRBJ2-2, with 7 positions matching TRBD2. With 4 bases clipped from V and 5 bases from J, the junction kept 5 bases outside the gene matches. The CDR3 runs 14 residues. Germline V gives CDR1 SGDLS, CDR2 YYNGEE. The CDR3 loop reads CASSWAGDTGELFF. CDR3 DNA: TGTGCCAGCAGCTGGGCGGGAGATACCGGGGAGCTGTTTTTT.